One and the same sample provided the 27 T cell receptor beta chains below, sequenced in a study of T cells in Graves' hyperthyroidism and ophthalmopathy. RNA transcripts gave rise to amplified TCR beta CDR3 regions. RT-PCR in the first round (using the HTBI primer set) targeted the TCR CDR3. A single record per CDR3 protein comes from TCRdb applying MiXCR to the multiplex PCR reads. This sample has around 300,000 distinct CDR3 sequences, with about 20% found just once. Sequenced input: blood. These receptors originate from a man aged 25-45 years with Graves' ophthalmopathy.

The gene calls are TRBV11-2 and TRBJ2-3, with 11 bases fitting TRBD2. The germline CDR1 and CDR2 sequences are SGHAT and FQNNGV. V gave up 2 bases and J gave up 5 bases; unmatched junction bases: 15. The CDR3 runs 19 residues. CDR3 coding DNA: TGTGCCAGCAGCTTATCCGCATGGTCTAGCGGGAGGTGGGGAGATACGCAGTATTTT. This sequence encodes CASSLSAWSSGRWGDTQYF.

This clonotype has a handful of counts. This sequence joins TRBV6-9 and TRBJ1-1; possibly TRBD1 for D (5 bases). V was cut by 3 bases and J by 7 bases, with 15 bases left in between. Germline CDR1 is MNHGY and CDR2 is SVAAGI. The CDR3 totals 14 residues. CDR3: CASSYIRGEGEAFF. The DNA for the CDR3 is TGTGCCAGCAGTTACATCCGGGGGGAGGGTGAAGCTTTCTTT.

This clonotype has a handful of counts. This chain uses TRBV20-1 with TRBJ2-3; 9 bases agree with TRBD2. The CDR3 extends over 16 amino acids. CDR1 is DFQATT, CDR2 SNEGSKA, per germline (reference sequence). The V segment lost 0 bases and the J segment 2 bases; nucleotides outside the gene matches: 6. CDR3 DNA: TGCAGTGCTAGAGATCCGAGCGGGAGGAACACAGATACGCAGTATTTT. It encodes CSARDPSGRNTDTQYF.

V is TRBV5-1 and J is TRBJ2-5; 12 bases agree with TRBD2. The CDR3 has 15 amino acids. V shed 0 bases, J shed 7 bases, and the junction held 4 bases outside the gene matches. Germline V lookup: CDR1 SGHRS, CDR2 YFSETQ. The CDR3 DNA follows: TGCGCCAGCAGCTTGGGACTAGCGGGAGTCGGGACCCAGTACTTC. Protein sequence: CASSLGLAGVGTQYF.

The chain couples TRBV6-1 to TRBJ1-4; weak D call: TRBD1 (5 bases). V was shortened by 1 base and J by 8 bases, with 11 bases between the two germline ends. The CDR3 extends over 14 amino acids. Per germline, CDR1 MNHNS and CDR2 SASEGT. In nucleotides, the CDR3 is TGTGCCAGCAGTGAAGGGGGGACGGGGGAAAAACTGTTTTTT. Amino acids: CASSEGGTGEKLFF.

In its sample, this clonotype was seen many times. This chain connects TRBV11-3 to TRBJ1-4; D is unclear. This CDR3 has 15 amino acids. The germline CDR1 and CDR2 sequences are SGHNT and YENEEA. Trimming cost V 5 bases and J 3 bases, with 13 bases left between them. Written as DNA, the CDR3 is TGTGCCAGCAGCCCAGGTGGAAGAGCTAATGAAAAACTGTTTTTT. Translated: CASSPGGRANEKLFF. Using reference TRBV11-3 and TRBJ1-4 for the parts outside the CDR3, the full variable domain is EAGVVQSPRYKIIEKKQPVAFWCNPISGHNTLYWYLQNLGQGPELLIRYENEEAVDDSQLPKDRFSAERLKGVDSTLKIQPAELGDSAVYLCASSPGGRANEKLFFGSGTQLSVL.

This clonotype turned up a few times. The chain links TRBV5-4 to TRBJ2-7; a possible D gene is TRBD2 (6 bases). Germline loops: CDR1 SGHNT, CDR2 YYREEE (reference sequence). The CDR3 runs to 16 residues. Trimming removed 4 bases from V and 2 bases from J, with 19 bases in between. CDR3 DNA: TGTGCCAGCAGCCCTGAGGCTAGCGCGGGGCCCTACGAGCAGTACTTC. This translates into CASSPEASAGPYEQYF.

A few counts support this clonotype. This chain joins TRBV20-1 and TRBJ2-1; 7 bases fit TRBD2. Germline V gene sequence: CDR1 DFQATT, CDR2 SNEGSKA (reference sequence). Trimming cost V 2 bases and J 4 bases; bases outside gene matches: 11. The CDR3 runs 16 residues. This CDR3 is CSARSPRSGAYNEQFF. DNA of the CDR3: TGCAGTGCTAGATCCCCCCGGAGCGGGGCATACAATGAGCAGTTCTTC.

This clonotype has a count of ten or more. The V and J genes are TRBV11-2 and TRBJ2-5; D gene unclear. The CDR3 spans 11 residues. Trimming stripped 3 bases from V and 6 bases from J, with 5 bases between. Germline CDR1 SGHAT, CDR2 FQNNGV. CDR3: CASSLTKTQYF. The CDR3 nucleotides read TGTGCCAGCAGCTTGACAAAGACCCAGTACTTC.

The rearrangement links TRBV12-5 to TRBJ2-5; D not certain. Germline assignment: CDR1 LGHNT and CDR2 FRNRAP. This CDR3 is built from 13 residues. Trimming removed 1 base from V and 6 bases from J, with 9 bases in between. CDR3 loop: CASGLESRQTQYF. CDR3 sequence (DNA): TGTGCTAGTGGTTTGGAAAGTAGGCAGACCCAGTACTTC.

The V gene is TRBV2, the J gene TRBJ1-1; D is unresolved. Germline CDR1 and CDR2: SNHLY and FYNNEI. V was pared by 6 bases and J by 2 bases, with 7 bases between. CDR3 size: 12 residues. CDR3 amino acids: CASRMGNTEAFF. The CDR3 DNA is TGTGCCAGCAGGATGGGAAACACTGAAGCTTTCTTT.

This clonotype occurred a few times. The chain recombines TRBV20-1 with TRBJ1-5; D perhaps matches TRBD1 (6 bases). Germline-derived CDR1 and CDR2 are DFQATT and SNEGSKA (reference sequence). Trimming left V 5 bases short and J 9 bases short, with 14 bases between. The CDR3 covers 12 residues. The CDR3 spells CSAQEGGRPQHF. CDR3 nucleotides: TGCAGTGCTCAGGAAGGGGGGAGGCCCCAGCATTTT.

There are a few counts of this clonotype. J is TRBJ2-3 and V is TRBV5-6; TRBD2 is a possible D gene (5 bases). The CDR3 extends over 14 amino acids. Trimming took off 0 bases at V and 2 bases at J, with 7 bases between the two ends. Germline V lookup: CDR1 SGHDT, CDR2 YYEEEE. In DNA, the CDR3 is TGTGCCAGCAGCTTGGAAGCGGTCACAGATACGCAGTATTTT. It encodes CASSLEAVTDTQYF. Together with reference TRBV5-6 and TRBJ2-3, the CDR3 gives the full variable domain: DAGVTQSPTHLIKTRGQQVTLRCSPKSGHDTVSWYQQALGQGPQFIFQYYEEEERQRGNFPDRFSGHQFPNYSSELNVNALLLGDSALYLCASSLEAVTDTQYFGPGTRLTVL.

This clonotype was seen repeatedly, ten times or more. The J gene is TRBJ1-5, the V gene TRBV7-8, with 10 bases matching TRBD1. The CDR3 is 15 amino acids. V lost 5 bases and J lost 4; bases outside the gene matches: 5. The germline V gene encodes CDR1 SGHVS and CDR2 FQNEAQ. The CDR3 region is CASSNGQGDNQPQHF. DNA of the CDR3: TGTGCCAGCAGCAACGGACAGGGGGATAATCAGCCCCAGCATTTT.

This clonotype showed up many times. The chain is built from TRBV20-1 and TRBJ1-4; D uncertain. CDR1 and CDR2 (germline): DFQATT, SNEGSKA (reference sequence). The length of the CDR3 is 14 residues. Trimming stripped 4 bases from V and 7 bases from J, with 16 bases between. CDR3 sequence (DNA): TGCAGTGCTACCCCGGGCGGGGTAGGTGAAAAACTGTTTTTT. Encoded protein: CSATPGGVGEKLFF.

This clonotype was recorded at least ten times. V usage is TRBV11-2 and J usage is TRBJ1-5; 7 bases are a match to TRBD1. This CDR3 contains 14 residues. The germline V gene has CDR1 SGHAT and CDR2 FQNNGV. Trimming took 4 bases from V and 3 from J; bases not matched to a gene: 3. The CDR3 spells CASSSGQLNQPQHF. The CDR3 DNA reads TGTGCCAGCAGCTCGGGACAGCTCAATCAGCCCCAGCATTTT.

The gene calls are TRBV27 and TRBJ1-1; the D is unclear. The CDR3 spans 13 residues. Between the trimmed V and J ends, which lost 6 bases and 1 base, there was a span of 9 bases. Germline CDR1 reads MNHEY; CDR2 reads SMNVEV (reference sequence). The DNA for the CDR3 is TGTGCCAGCAGCCGTTTTGGGAACACTGAAGCTTTCTTT. Translated: CASSRFGNTEAFF.

This clonotype was counted at least ten times. The chain recombines TRBV20-1 with TRBJ2-5, with 10 bases matching TRBD2. The germline CDR1 and CDR2 sequences are DFQATT and SNEGSKA (reference sequence). V trimming: 2 bases; J trimming: 5 bases; junction bases outside the gene matches: 8. CDR3 length: 15 residues. In nucleotides, the CDR3 is TGCAGTGCTAGATCAGCGGGAGGGCCGGGGGAGACCCAGTACTTC. The encoded protein is CSARSAGGPGETQYF.

This clonotype was seen a handful of times. This rearrangement joins TRBV9 to TRBJ2-1; 7 bases fit TRBD2. Germline V lookup: CDR1 SGDLS, CDR2 YYNGEE. Trimming at V came to 3 bases and at J to 5 bases, leaving 8 bases not matched to a gene. This CDR3 is 15 amino acids long. The CDR3 nucleotides read TGTGCCAGCAGCGGATTGGGGGGACTAAACAATGAGCAGTTCTTC. It specifies CASSGLGGLNNEQFF.

The chain joins TRBV5-6 to TRBJ2-1; 16 bases match TRBD2. Germline V CDR1 and CDR2: SGHDT, YYEEEE. Trimming cost V 6 bases and J 0 bases; bases outside gene matches: 9. The CDR3 length is 19 residues. The CDR3 nucleotides read TGTGCCAGCAACCCGGGACTAGCGGGAGGGCCCGGCTCCTACAATGAGCAGTTCTTC. Translated: CASNPGLAGGPGSYNEQFF.

This clonotype showed up many times. CDR3 coding DNA: TGTGCCAGCAGCTTAGCGGGGACTAGCGGGTCCGCTTCCTACGAGCAGTACTTC. It translates to CASSLAGTSGSASYEQYF. This chain joins TRBV7-2 and TRBJ2-7; 12 bases fit TRBD2. The CDR3 sequence is 18 residues long. CDR1 is SGHTA, CDR2 FQGNSA, per germline. The J segment lost 1 base and the V segment lost 0 bases, leaving 7 bases of the junction unmatched.

This clonotype has ten or more counts. J is TRBJ1-1 and V is TRBV9, with D hard to call. Germline CDR1 and CDR2: SGDLS and YYNGEE. V lost 3 bases, J lost 5 bases, and 11 bases lay in between. The CDR3 has 13 residues. CDR3 residues: CASSGRVGTEAFF. The CDR3 nucleotides read TGTGCCAGCAGCGGGAGAGTTGGGACTGAAGCTTTCTTT. Based on the CDR3 plus reference TRBV9 and TRBJ1-1, the full variable domain is DSGVTQTPKHLITATGQRVTLRCSPRSGDLSVYWYQQSLDQGLQFLIQYYNGEERAKGNILERFSAQQFPDLHSELNLSSLELGDSALYFCASSGRVGTEAFFGQGTRLTVV.

The chain combines TRBV5-1 with TRBJ2-5; TRBD2 is a possible D gene (6 bases). Deletions cut 3 bases from V and 1 base from J, with 10 bases between. Germline assignment: CDR1 SGHRS and CDR2 YFSETQ. The CDR3 totals 14 residues. The CDR3 bases are TGCGCCAGCAGCTCAACCGGGAGCCAAGAGACCCAGTACTTC. Its protein product is CASSSTGSQETQYF. Filled out from reference TRBV5-1 and TRBJ2-5, the complete variable domain reads KAGVTQTPRYLIKTRGQQVTLSCSPISGHRSVSWYQQTPGQGLQFLFEYFSETQRNKGNFPGRFSGRQFSNSRSEMNVSTLELGDSALYLCASSSTGSQETQYFGPGTRLLVL.

The table lists this clonotype with many counts. This chain uses TRBV19 with TRBJ1-1, with D unresolved. V gave up 6 bases and J gave up 3 bases, with 17 bases separating them. The CDR3 length is 15 residues. Germline CDR1 reads LNHDA; CDR2 reads SQIVND (reference sequence). The CDR3 region has the DNA TGTGCCAGTAGCAGGTCCCCAAAGGGATACACTGAAGCTTTCTTT. Protein: CASSRSPKGYTEAFF.

This clonotype was seen ten or more times. The chain carries TRBV18 and TRBJ1-1; D ambiguous. Germline lookup yields CDR1 KGHSH and CDR2 LQKENI. The CDR3 runs 13 residues. V lost 6 bases and J lost 4, with 12 bases in between. The CDR3 DNA sequence: TGTGCCAGCTCTCCGGGAACACCCACTGAAGCTTTCTTT. It is translated as CASSPGTPTEAFF.

This clonotype was counted many times. This chain connects TRBV28 to TRBJ2-3; D is uncertain. V lost 3 bases and J lost 0, with 10 bases in between. The CDR3 sequence is 15 residues long. Germline V lookup: CDR1 MDHEN, CDR2 SYDVKM. The CDR3 sequence is CASSLDGHSTDTQYF. CDR3 coding DNA: TGTGCCAGCAGTTTGGACGGCCACAGCACAGATACGCAGTATTTT.

This clonotype has just a few counts. The CDR3 sequence is CAWSVRVASGRDTQYF. The CDR3 bases are TGTGCCTGGAGTGTACGGGTGGCGAGCGGGAGGGATACGCAGTATTTT. The gene calls are TRBV30 and TRBJ2-3, with 9 bases lining up with TRBD2. The germline gives CDR1 GTSNPN, CDR2 SVGIG (reference sequence). The ends lost 0 bases at V and 6 bases at J; junction bases unmatched: 10. The CDR3 is 16 amino acids.